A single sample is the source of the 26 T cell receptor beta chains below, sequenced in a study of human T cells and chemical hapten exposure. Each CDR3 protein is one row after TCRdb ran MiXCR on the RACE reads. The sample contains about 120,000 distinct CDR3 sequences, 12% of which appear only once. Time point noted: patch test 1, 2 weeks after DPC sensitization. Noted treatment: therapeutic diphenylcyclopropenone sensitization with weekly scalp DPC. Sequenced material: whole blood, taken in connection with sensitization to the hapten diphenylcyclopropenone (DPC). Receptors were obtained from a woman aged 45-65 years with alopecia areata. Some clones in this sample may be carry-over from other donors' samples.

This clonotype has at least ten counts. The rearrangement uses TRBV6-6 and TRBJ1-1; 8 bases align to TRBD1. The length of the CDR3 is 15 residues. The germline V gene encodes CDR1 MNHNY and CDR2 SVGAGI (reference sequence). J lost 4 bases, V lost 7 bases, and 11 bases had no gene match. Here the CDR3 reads CASNVQGVGGTEAFF. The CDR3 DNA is TGTGCCAGCAACGTACAGGGGGTAGGAGGCACTGAAGCTTTCTTT.

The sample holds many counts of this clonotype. For the CDR3, the DNA is TGTGCCAGCAGCCAAGATAACCCCGTCCTACACAATGAGCAGTTCTTC. Translating it yields CASSQDNPVLHNEQFF. The rearrangement links TRBV3-1 to TRBJ2-1; D is uncertain. Germline values: CDR1 LGHDT, CDR2 YNNKEL (reference sequence). The CDR3 covers 16 residues. Trimming took 0 bases from V and 5 from J, leaving 14 bases between them.

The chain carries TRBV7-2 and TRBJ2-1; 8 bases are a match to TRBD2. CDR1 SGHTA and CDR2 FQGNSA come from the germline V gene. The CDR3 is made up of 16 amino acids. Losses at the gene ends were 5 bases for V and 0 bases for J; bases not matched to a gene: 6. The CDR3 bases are TGTGCCAGCAGCCCCGGCCGGGGGGGCTCCTACAATGAGCAGTTCTTC. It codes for CASSPGRGGSYNEQFF. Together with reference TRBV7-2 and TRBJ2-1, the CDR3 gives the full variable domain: GAGVSQSPSNKVTEKGKDVELRCDPISGHTALYWYRQSLGQGLEFLIYFQGNSAPDKSGLPSDRFSAERTGGSVSTLTIQRTQQEDSAVYLCASSPGRGGSYNEQFFGPGTRLTVL.

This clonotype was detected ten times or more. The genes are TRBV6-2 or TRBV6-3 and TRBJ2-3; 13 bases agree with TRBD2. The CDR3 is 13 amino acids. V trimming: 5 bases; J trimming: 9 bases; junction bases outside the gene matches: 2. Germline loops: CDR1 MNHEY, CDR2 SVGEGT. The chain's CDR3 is CASSGGLAGTQYF. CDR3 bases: TGTGCCAGCAGTGGGGGACTAGCGGGGACGCAGTATTTT.

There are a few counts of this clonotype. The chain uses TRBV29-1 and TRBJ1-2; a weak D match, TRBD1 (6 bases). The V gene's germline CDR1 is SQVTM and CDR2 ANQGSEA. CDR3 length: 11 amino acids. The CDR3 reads CIGGGGNGYTF. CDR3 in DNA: TGCATTGGCGGAGGGGGTAATGGCTACACCTTC.

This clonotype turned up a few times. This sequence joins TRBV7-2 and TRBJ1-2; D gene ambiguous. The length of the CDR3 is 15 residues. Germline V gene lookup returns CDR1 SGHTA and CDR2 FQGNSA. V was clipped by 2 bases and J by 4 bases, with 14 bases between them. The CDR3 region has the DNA TGTGCCAGCAGCTTAATGTCGCGTCAGAGCTATGGCTACACCTTC. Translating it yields CASSLMSRQSYGYTF. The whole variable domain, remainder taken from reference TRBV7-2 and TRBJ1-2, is GAGVSQSPSNKVTEKGKDVELRCDPISGHTALYWYRQSLGQGLEFLIYFQGNSAPDKSGLPSDRFSAERTGGSVSTLTIQRTQQEDSAVYLCASSLMSRQSYGYTFGSGTRLTVV.

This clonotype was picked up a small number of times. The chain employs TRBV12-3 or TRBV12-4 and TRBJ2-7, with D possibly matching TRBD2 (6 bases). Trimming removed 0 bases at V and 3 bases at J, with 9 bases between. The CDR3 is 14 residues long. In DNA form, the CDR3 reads TGTGCCAGCAGTTTAGCGGGGGGAGGCTACGAGCAGTACTTC. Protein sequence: CASSLAGGGYEQYF.

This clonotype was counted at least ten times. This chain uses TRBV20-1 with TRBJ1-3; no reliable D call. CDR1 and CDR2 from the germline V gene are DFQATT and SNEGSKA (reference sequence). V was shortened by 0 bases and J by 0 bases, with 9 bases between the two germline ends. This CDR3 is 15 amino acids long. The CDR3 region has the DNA TGCAGTGCTAGAGATCCCGTTAGCTCTGGAAACACCATATATTTT. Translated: CSARDPVSSGNTIYF.

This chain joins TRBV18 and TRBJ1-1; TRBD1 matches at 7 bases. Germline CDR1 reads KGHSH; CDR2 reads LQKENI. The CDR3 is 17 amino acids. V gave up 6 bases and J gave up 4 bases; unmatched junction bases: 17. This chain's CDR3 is CASSRSNTGVWGTEAFF. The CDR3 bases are TGTGCCAGCTCTCGAAGTAACACAGGGGTCTGGGGCACTGAAGCTTTCTTT.

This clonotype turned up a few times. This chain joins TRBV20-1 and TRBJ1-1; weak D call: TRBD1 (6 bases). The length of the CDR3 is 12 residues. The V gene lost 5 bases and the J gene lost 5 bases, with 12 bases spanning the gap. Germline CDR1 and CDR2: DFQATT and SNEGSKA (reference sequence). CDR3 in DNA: TGCAGTGCTCGGCCCCAGGGGACTGAAGCTTTCTTT. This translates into CSARPQGTEAFF.

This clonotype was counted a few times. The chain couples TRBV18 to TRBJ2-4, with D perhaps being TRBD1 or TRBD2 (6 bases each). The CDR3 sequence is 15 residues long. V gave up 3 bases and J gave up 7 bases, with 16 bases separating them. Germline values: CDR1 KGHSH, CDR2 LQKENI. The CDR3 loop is CASSPQQGLENIQYF. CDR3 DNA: TGTGCCAGCTCACCCCAACAGGGACTGGAGAACATTCAGTACTTC.

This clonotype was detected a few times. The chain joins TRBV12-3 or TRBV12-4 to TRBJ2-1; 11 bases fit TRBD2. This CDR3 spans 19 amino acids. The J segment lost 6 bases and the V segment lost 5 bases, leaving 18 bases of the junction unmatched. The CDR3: CASSPRTGMGTSGFNEQFF. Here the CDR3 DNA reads TGTGCCAGCAGTCCACGGACAGGGATGGGGACTAGCGGTTTCAATGAGCAGTTCTTC.

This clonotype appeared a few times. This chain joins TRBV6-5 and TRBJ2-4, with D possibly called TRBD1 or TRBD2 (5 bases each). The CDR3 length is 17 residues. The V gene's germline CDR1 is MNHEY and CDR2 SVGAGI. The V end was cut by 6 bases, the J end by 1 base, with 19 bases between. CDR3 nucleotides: TGTGCCAGCAGGCCGTCGGGGAGATGGGGGGCCAAAAACATTCAGTACTTC. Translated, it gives CASRPSGRWGAKNIQYF.

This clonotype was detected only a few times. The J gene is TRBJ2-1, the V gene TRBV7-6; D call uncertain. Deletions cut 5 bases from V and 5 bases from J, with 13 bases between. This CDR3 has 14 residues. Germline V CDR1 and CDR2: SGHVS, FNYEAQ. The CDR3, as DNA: TGTGCCAGCAGCCTGGCTAGTTTTCACAATGAGCAGTTCTTC. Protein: CASSLASFHNEQFF.

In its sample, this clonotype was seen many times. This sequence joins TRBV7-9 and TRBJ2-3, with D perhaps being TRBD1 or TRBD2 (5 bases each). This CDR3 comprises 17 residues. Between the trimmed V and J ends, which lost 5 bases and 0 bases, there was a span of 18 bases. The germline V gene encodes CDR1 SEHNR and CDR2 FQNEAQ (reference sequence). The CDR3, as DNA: TGTGCCAGCAGCCGATCCACGGGACCAGTTAGCACAGATACGCAGTATTTT. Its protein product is CASSRSTGPVSTDTQYF.

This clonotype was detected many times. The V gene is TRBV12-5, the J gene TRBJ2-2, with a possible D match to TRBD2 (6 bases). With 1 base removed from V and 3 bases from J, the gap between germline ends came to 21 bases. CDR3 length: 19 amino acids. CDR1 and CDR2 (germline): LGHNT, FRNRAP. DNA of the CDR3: TGTGCTAGTGGTTTGGCCAATGCGGGGTTTCGGGGACACACCGGGGAGCTGTTTTTT. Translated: CASGLANAGFRGHTGELFF.

The CDR3 sequence is CASRGTDTQYF. Written as DNA, the CDR3 is TGTGCCAGCAGAGGGACAGATACGCAGTATTTT. The rearrangement joins TRBV28 to TRBJ2-3; no firm D call. V was clipped by 6 bases and J by 3 bases, with 4 bases between them. This CDR3 spans 11 amino acids. From germline, CDR1 is MDHEN and CDR2 SYDVKM. Full variable domain (remainder filled in from reference TRBV28 and TRBJ2-3): DVKVTQSSRYLVKRTGEKVFLECVQDMDHENMFWYRQDPGLGLRLIYFSYDVKMKEKGDIPEGYSVSREKKERFSLILESASTNQTSMYLCASRGTDTQYFGPGTRLTVL.

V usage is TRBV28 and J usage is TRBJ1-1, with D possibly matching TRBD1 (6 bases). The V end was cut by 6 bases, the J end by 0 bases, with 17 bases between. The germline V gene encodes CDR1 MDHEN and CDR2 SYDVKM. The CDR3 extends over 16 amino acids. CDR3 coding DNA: TGTGCCAGCAGCCGGACAGCCAACACCTTGAACACTGAAGCTTTCTTT. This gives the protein CASSRTANTLNTEAFF.

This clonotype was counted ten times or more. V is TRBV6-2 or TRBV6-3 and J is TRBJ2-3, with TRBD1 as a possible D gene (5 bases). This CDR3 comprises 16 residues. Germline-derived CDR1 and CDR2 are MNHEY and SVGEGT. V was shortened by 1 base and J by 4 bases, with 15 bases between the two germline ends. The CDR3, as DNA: TGTGCCAGCAGTTACTGGGGCTCTTCAGCCTCAGATACGCAGTATTTT. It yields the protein CASSYWGSSASDTQYF.

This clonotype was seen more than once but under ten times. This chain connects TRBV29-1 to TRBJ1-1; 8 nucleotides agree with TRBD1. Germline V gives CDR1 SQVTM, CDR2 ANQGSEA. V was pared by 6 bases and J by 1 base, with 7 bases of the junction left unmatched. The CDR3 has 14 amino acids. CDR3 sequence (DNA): TGCAGCGTGGGGATCGGACAGGGGAACACTGAAGCTTTCTTT. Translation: CSVGIGQGNTEAFF. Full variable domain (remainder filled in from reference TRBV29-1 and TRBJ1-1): SAVISQKPSRDICQRGTSLTIQCQVDSQVTMMFWYRQQPGQSLTLIATANQGSEATYESGFVIDKFPISRPNLTFSTLTVSNMSPEDSSIYLCSVGIGQGNTEAFFGQGTRLTVV.

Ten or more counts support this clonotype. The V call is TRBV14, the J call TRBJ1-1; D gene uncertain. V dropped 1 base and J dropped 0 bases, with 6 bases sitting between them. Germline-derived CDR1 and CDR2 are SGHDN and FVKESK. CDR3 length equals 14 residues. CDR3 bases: TGTGCCAGCAGCCAAGTTACATTGAACACTGAAGCTTTCTTT. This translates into CASSQVTLNTEAFF.

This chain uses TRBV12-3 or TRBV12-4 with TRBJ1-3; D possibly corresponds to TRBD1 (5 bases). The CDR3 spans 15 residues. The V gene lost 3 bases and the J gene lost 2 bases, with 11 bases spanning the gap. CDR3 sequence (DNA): TGTGCCAGCAGTTTTCAGGGTCCGCCTGGAAACACCATATATTTT. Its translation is CASSFQGPPGNTIYF.

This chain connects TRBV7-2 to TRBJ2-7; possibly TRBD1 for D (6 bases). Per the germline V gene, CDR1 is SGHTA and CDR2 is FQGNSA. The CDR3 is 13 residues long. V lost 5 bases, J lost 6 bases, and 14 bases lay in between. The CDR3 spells CASSAHQGSEQYF. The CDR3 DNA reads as TGTGCCAGCAGCGCCCATCAGGGGAGCGAGCAGTACTTC.

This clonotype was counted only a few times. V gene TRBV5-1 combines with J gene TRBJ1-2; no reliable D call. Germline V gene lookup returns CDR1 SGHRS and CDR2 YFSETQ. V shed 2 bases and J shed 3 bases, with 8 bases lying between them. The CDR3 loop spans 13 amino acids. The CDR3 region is CASSFQADYGYTF. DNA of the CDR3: TGCGCCAGCAGCTTCCAGGCGGACTATGGCTACACCTTC.

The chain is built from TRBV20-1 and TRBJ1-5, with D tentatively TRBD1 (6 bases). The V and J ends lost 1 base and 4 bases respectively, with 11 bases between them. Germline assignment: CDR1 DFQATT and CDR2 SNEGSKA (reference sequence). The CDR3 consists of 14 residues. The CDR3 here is CSARARTANQPQHF. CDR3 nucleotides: TGCAGTGCTAGAGCCCGGACAGCAAATCAGCCCCAGCATTTT.

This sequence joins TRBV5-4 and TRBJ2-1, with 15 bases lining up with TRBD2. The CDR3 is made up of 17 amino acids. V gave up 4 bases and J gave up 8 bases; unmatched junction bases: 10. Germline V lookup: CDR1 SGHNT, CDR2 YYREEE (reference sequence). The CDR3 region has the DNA TGTGCCAGCAGCGGGACTAGCGGGAGGTTCGGGGCCGATGAGCAGTTCTTC. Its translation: CASSGTSGRFGADEQFF. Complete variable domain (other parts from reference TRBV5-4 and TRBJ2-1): ETGVTQSPTHLIKTRGQQVTLRCSSQSGHNTVSWYQQALGQGPQFIFQYYREEENGRGNFPPRFSGLQFPNYSSELNVNALELDDSALYLCASSGTSGRFGADEQFFGPGTRLTVL.